These 4 T cell receptor beta chains share one sample of origin, sequenced in a study of Ad26.COV2.S vaccination and SARS-CoV-2 variants. Generated by immunoSEQ multiplex PCR, the TCRdb table keeps only in-frame clones and is missing some. This sample has about 400,000 clones, with under 90% found just once. Treatment of the sample: around 19 received Ad26.COV2.S at low or high dose, single or two shots; several received placebo; per-sample allocation not given. Day 63 after the first injection of vaccine or placebo was the sampling time. The sequencing here drew on peripheral blood, taken in a trial of Ad26.COV2.S vaccine versus placebo. The source is a person between 18 and 65 years old who received the Ad26.COV2.S COVID-19 vaccine or a placebo.

CDR3 sequence: CASSGPGQPQHF. The CDR3 nucleotides are TGTGCCAGCAGTGGTCCGGGCCAGCCCCAGCATTTT. This chain uses TRBV6-2 or TRBV6-3 with TRBJ1-5; no clear D gene. The ends were cut back, 5 bases at V and 7 bases at J, with 9 bases in the middle. The CDR3 runs 12 residues. Germline V gene data show CDR1 as MNHEY and CDR2 as SVGEGT.

This chain uses TRBV28 with TRBJ2-7; tentative D call: TRBD1 (6 bases). With 5 bases removed from V and 2 bases from J, the gap between germline ends came to 13 bases. Germline V gene lookup returns CDR1 MDHEN and CDR2 SYDVKM. This CDR3 is built from 14 residues. CDR3 coding DNA: TGTGCCAGCAGTCCTACGGGACATCCCTACGAGCAGTACTTC. Translating it yields CASSPTGHPYEQYF.

This clone was seen a few times. The gene calls are TRBV5-1 and TRBJ1-5; D not certain. V gave up 5 bases and J gave up 3 bases, with 9 bases separating them. The CDR3 is made up of 13 amino acids. CDR1 and CDR2 (germline): SGHRS, YFSETQ. The CDR3 loop reads CASRAAHNQPQHF. The CDR3 DNA follows: TGCGCCAGCAGGGCAGCTCACAATCAGCCCCAGCATTTT.

The chain has TRBV19 and TRBJ2-1, with D maybe TRBD2 (7 bases). V was cut by 9 bases and J by 11 bases, with 14 bases left in between. The CDR3 consists of 11 residues. Germline-derived CDR1 and CDR2 are LNHDA and SQIVND (reference sequence). The CDR3 coding sequence is TGTGCCAGGGGGGGGCCGGGGAAGCAGTTCTTC. Residues: CARGGPGKQFF.